The sequence of this T cell receptor beta chain was determined in a study of cytomegalovirus exposure and HLA in healthy donors. The study, taken as a whole, reports: The availability of immune exposure information extended only to CMV serostatus.

PCR employed 60 Vbeta and 13 Jbeta primers. Sequencing used immunoSEQ multiplex PCR; TCRdb keeps in-frame clones, though not all of them. The sample yields about 120,000 clones, about 80% seen once. This CDR3 comprises 15 residues. Germline V gene lookup returns CDR1 SGHTA and CDR2 FQGNSA. J gave up 5 bases and V 4 bases, and 4 bases lay outside the gene matches. Points on this clone: Its cognate antigen is unknown.

Among the donors, all were healthy bone marrow donors. V usage is TRBV7-2 and J usage is TRBJ2-5, with 13 positions matching TRBD2. Input material: PBMCs. The clonotype was recovered from a woman between 40 and 55 years old in good health and CMV-seropositive. For the CDR3, the DNA is TGTGCCAGCAGCTCCGGACTAGCGGGGGAGGAGACCCAGTACTTC. It specifies CASSSGLAGEETQYF.